The clone carrying this T cell receptor (beta chain) turned up a few times. What it binds is not known. Trimming cost V 0 bases and J 11 bases, with 16 bases left between them. Germline-derived CDR1 and CDR2 are MNHEY and SVGAGI. This CDR3 contains 15 residues. The data originate from a study of cytomegalovirus exposure and HLA in healthy donors. Study-wide background: Falling in the Caucasian-associated ancestry cluster were about 82% of approximately 400 genotyped donors.

Primers: 60 Vbeta forward and 13 Jbeta reverse. The repertoire was sequenced with immunoSEQ multiplex PCR; TCRdb's copy has only in-frame clones and lacks some. The sample holds about 99,000 clones, about 79% seen once. Study-level findings and limits: Later on, a genetic analysis was performed. It linked a missense variant in DCLRE1C with V- and J-gene trimming of TCR beta.

This chain joins TRBV6-5 and TRBJ1-4; D ambiguous. The specimen was PBMCs. The source is a male donor in good health and CMV-seropositive. This CDR3 is CASSYSGRPSEKLFF. CDR3 in DNA: TGTGCCAGCAGTTACTCGGGCCGTCCGTCTGAGAAACTGTTTTTT.